This passage covers 11 T cell receptor beta chains from one sample sequenced in a study of a mutant IDH1 vaccine in newly diagnosed glioma. Time point denoted: week 23, last vaccination. Every vaccine dose comprised 300 ug of mutant IDH1 20-mer peptide plus topical imiquimod. Only in-frame clones appear in the TCRdb table, and some are missing; sequencing was by immunoSEQ multiplex PCR. The profile shows around 76,000 clones, around 83% of them singletons. No antigen is known for these receptors. The sample was PBMCs, taken from a glioma patient whose treatment included an IDH1 peptide vaccine. The receptors originated from a woman aged 45-65 years with glioma.

J is TRBJ1-4 and V is TRBV5-5; D gene uncertain. CDR3 length: 14 amino acids. Trimming left V 1 base short and J 4 bases short, with 8 bases between. CDR1 SGHKS and CDR2 YYEKEE come from the germline V gene (reference sequence). The CDR3 loop is CASSLLVVNEKLFF. CDR3 DNA: TGTGCCAGCAGCTTGCTGGTGGTTAATGAAAAACTGTTTTTT.

In nucleotides, the CDR3 is TGTGCCAGCTCACCCCGAGAGGAAGGGTGGGCTGAAGCTTTCTTT. It translates to CASSPREEGWAEAFF. The chain carries TRBV18 and TRBJ1-1; D unclear. This CDR3 is built from 15 residues. V was pared by 3 bases and J by 6 bases, with 17 bases between. The germline CDR1 and CDR2 sequences are KGHSH and LQKENI.

The genes are TRBV2 and TRBJ1-1; TRBD1 aligns across 9 bases. Trimming removed 7 bases from V and 6 bases from J; junction bases left unmatched: 6. Per germline, CDR1 SNHLY and CDR2 FYNNEI. CDR3 length: 13 residues. CDR3 in amino acids: CASISDRGAEAFF. Here the CDR3 DNA reads TGTGCCAGCATTAGTGACAGGGGGGCTGAAGCTTTCTTT. Full variable domain (remainder filled in from reference TRBV2 and TRBJ1-1): EPEVTQTPSHQVTQMGQEVILRCVPISNHLYFYWYRQILGQKVEFLVSFYNNEISEKSEIFDDQFSVERPDGSNFTLKIRSTKLEDSAMYFCASISDRGAEAFFGQGTRLTVV.

V usage is TRBV19 and J usage is TRBJ1-6; perhaps TRBD1 as D (5 bases). Germline CDR1 and CDR2: LNHDA and SQIVND (reference sequence). The length of the CDR3 is 18 residues. Deletions cut 3 bases from V and 10 bases from J, with 25 bases between. The CDR3 nucleotides are TGTGCCAGTAGTATCTCCGTCGAATCGGGGGGGGTGAGGTCACCCCTCCACTTT. Amino acids: CASSISVESGGVRSPLHF.

The chain joins TRBV5-1 to TRBJ2-7; 7 bases line up with TRBD1. CDR3 size: 16 residues. V was pared by 4 bases and J by 7 bases, with 17 bases of the junction left unmatched. CDR1 and CDR2 (germline): SGHRS, YFSETQ. This CDR3 reads CASSAGTDLSFGEQYF. The CDR3 region has the DNA TGCGCCAGCAGCGCCGGGACAGACCTCAGTTTTGGGGAGCAGTACTTC.

This clone was detected once. A read error may produce the germline difference seen at one junction end. J is TRBJ1-2 and V is TRBV15, with 9 bases lining up with TRBD1. This CDR3 has 14 residues. The germline V gene has CDR1 LNHNV and CDR2 YYDKDF (reference sequence). CDR3: CATRRAGTGNGYTF. CDR3 in DNA: TGTGCCACCAGGAGAGCCGGGACAGGGAATGGCTACACCTTC.

V is TRBV7-2 and J is TRBJ1-4; weak D call: TRBD1 (5 bases). Trimming removed 4 bases from V and 0 bases from J, with 9 bases in between. The CDR3 consists of 15 residues. Germline CDR1 and CDR2: SGHTA and FQGNSA. The CDR3 region has the DNA TGTGCCAGCAGCTCCCCGGGGGCAACTAATGAAAAACTGTTTTTT. This encodes CASSSPGATNEKLFF.

The table lists this clone with a count of one. J is TRBJ1-2 and V is TRBV6-1; D unresolved. CDR3 length equals 13 residues. The germline gives CDR1 MNHNS, CDR2 SASEGT. V was clipped by 6 bases and J by 0 bases, with 8 bases between them. The CDR3 nucleotides are TGTGCCAGCAGGCCTGCTCCTAACTATGGCTACACCTTC. It is translated as CASRPAPNYGYTF.

This clone was seen more than once but under ten times. The chain joins TRBV19 to TRBJ1-1, with D possibly TRBD1 on 5 matching bases. The V and J ends lost 4 bases and 2 bases respectively, with 17 bases between them. This CDR3 is built from 16 residues. The germline V gene encodes CDR1 LNHDA and CDR2 SQIVND (reference sequence). CDR3 region: CASSNETDFLNTEAFF. Here the CDR3 DNA reads TGTGCCAGTAGTAACGAGACAGATTTCTTAAACACTGAAGCTTTCTTT.

In this sample, this clone turned up a few times. The chain has TRBV5-1 and TRBJ2-7, with D possibly called TRBD1 or TRBD2 (5 bases each). CDR3 length equals 15 residues. Trimming pared 4 bases from V and 0 bases from J, leaving 14 bases between. From germline, CDR1 is SGHRS and CDR2 YFSETQ. The CDR3 sequence: CASSIGTGSSYEQYF. The CDR3 DNA follows: TGCGCCAGCAGCATCGGGACGGGGAGCTCCTACGAGCAGTACTTC.

This sequence joins TRBV29-1 and TRBJ2-3; TRBD1 matches 12 bases. With 2 bases clipped from V and 6 bases from J, the junction kept 3 bases outside the gene matches. The CDR3 is 14 residues long. The V gene's germline CDR1 is SQVTM and CDR2 ANQGSEA. The CDR3 reads CSVEMGQGADTQYF. CDR3 coding DNA: TGCAGCGTTGAAATGGGACAGGGGGCCGATACGCAGTATTTT.